The 15 T cell receptor beta chains below all came from one sample that was sequenced in a study of regulatory T cells in long-lasting Graves disease. Through Arm-PCR of CDR3 regions and iRepertoire HTBI primers, TCR beta libraries were built. A single record per CDR3 protein comes from TCRdb applying MiXCR to the multiplex PCR reads. The sample has about 620,000 distinct CDR3 sequences, about 16% seen once. The time point denotes: newly diagnosed GD, antithyroid drugs for less than 3 months. The TCR library was prepared using RNA isolated from PBMCs. These data were also filed under a second study, of T cells in Graves' hyperthyroidism and ophthalmopathy.

The source was peripheral blood mononuclear cells (PBMCs), collected at new diagnosis, from a patient treated with antithyroid drugs. These receptors all stem from a woman in her 30s with Graves disease.

V is TRBV14 and J is TRBJ2-1; 7 positions agree with TRBD2. J was trimmed by 6 bases and V by 0 bases; bases with no gene match: 8. The CDR3 extends over 16 amino acids. Germline values: CDR1 SGHDN, CDR2 FVKESK. CDR3 bases: TGTGCCAGCAGCCAAGATCTCGGGAGGCTCTCCAATGAGCAGTTCTTC. This translates into CASSQDLGRLSNEQFF.

This clonotype was detected ten times or more. The genes are TRBV7-3 and TRBJ2-2; D is uncertain. The CDR3 loop spans 12 amino acids. Per the germline V gene, CDR1 is SGHTA and CDR2 is FQGTGA. The V end lost 2 bases, the J end lost 8 bases, and 6 bases lay between the germline ends. The DNA for the CDR3 is TGTGCCAGCAGCTTAGACCGGGGGGAGCTGTTTTTT. Encoded protein: CASSLDRGELFF.

This clonotype came up many times. This sequence joins TRBV2 and TRBJ1-1; TRBD1 might be the D (5 bases). Germline values: CDR1 SNHLY, CDR2 FYNNEI. The CDR3 runs 18 residues. V dropped 2 bases and J dropped 0 bases, with 19 bases sitting between them. As DNA, the CDR3 is TGTGCCAGCAGTGAAACTCCCACAGGAGGTTTCATGAACACTGAAGCTTTCTTT. Its protein product is CASSETPTGGFMNTEAFF.

The chain uses TRBV12-3 or TRBV12-4 and TRBJ2-1, with 11 bases that match TRBD2. The CDR3 totals 16 residues. V shed 3 bases, J shed 3 bases, and the junction held 4 bases outside the gene matches. The CDR3 is CASSFPTSGGYNEQFF. The DNA for the CDR3 is TGTGCCAGCAGTTTCCCCACTAGCGGGGGCTACAATGAGCAGTTCTTC.

The rearrangement joins TRBV19 to TRBJ2-2; D not resolved. The CDR3 has 17 amino acids. Between the trimmed V and J ends, which lost 5 bases and 2 bases, there was a span of 18 bases. The germline gives CDR1 LNHDA, CDR2 SQIVND (reference sequence). CDR3: CASSVRPSNINTGELFF. The CDR3 DNA sequence: TGTGCCAGTAGTGTCCGACCGAGCAACATAAACACCGGGGAGCTGTTTTTT.

The table lists this clonotype with a count of one. A much larger clone sits a single nucleotide away, making a read error possible. The chain combines TRBV20-1 with TRBJ2-5; D perhaps matches TRBD2 (5 bases). Germline CDR1 reads DFQATT; CDR2 reads SNEGSKA (reference sequence). This CDR3 has 13 amino acids. The V gene lost 5 bases and the J gene lost 4 bases, with 14 bases spanning the gap. The CDR3 spells CSAFSANRETQYF. In DNA, the CDR3 is TGCAGTGCTTTTAGCGCAAACCGAGAGACCCAGTACTTC.

A word on this clonotype: Just one base apart from a much larger clone, this may be a read error. The J gene is TRBJ1-1, the V gene TRBV14, with a possible D match to TRBD1 (5 bases). The V gene's germline CDR1 is SGHDN and CDR2 FVKESK. Trimming took off 5 bases at V and 0 bases at J, with 13 bases between the two ends. The CDR3 contains 15 residues. CDR3 region: CASSYRDGVNTEAFF. The CDR3 nucleotides are TGTGCCAGCAGCTACCGGGACGGGGTGAACACTGAAGCTTTCTTT.

This clonotype was seen more than once but under ten times. The V and J genes are TRBV24-1 and TRBJ2-2, with 11 bases lining up with TRBD2. The junction had 14 bases not matched to a gene; V was cut back by 9 bases and J by 3 bases. CDR1 is KGHDR, CDR2 SFDVKD, per germline. This CDR3 spans 18 amino acids. The CDR3 sequence is CATGGDSGRAGDTGELFF. The CDR3 coding sequence is TGTGCCACCGGCGGCGATAGCGGGAGGGCCGGGGACACCGGGGAGCTGTTTTTT.

The V gene is TRBV9, the J gene TRBJ2-3; D remains unclear. Trimming took 4 bases from V and 4 from J, leaving 19 bases between them. The CDR3 totals 16 residues. The germline V gene encodes CDR1 SGDLS and CDR2 YYNGEE. The CDR3 DNA reads TGTGCCAGCAGCCTAGAGGACCTAAGTATCGCAGATACGCAGTATTTT. Protein: CASSLEDLSIADTQYF.

A few counts support this clonotype. V gene TRBV19 combines with J gene TRBJ1-2; weak D call: TRBD1 (6 bases). The V and J ends lost 5 bases and 8 bases respectively, with 12 bases between them. Germline-derived CDR1 and CDR2 are LNHDA and SQIVND (reference sequence). CDR3 length: 12 residues. The CDR3, as DNA: TGTGCCAGTAGTCCAGGGACACGAGGCTACACCTTC. It translates to CASSPGTRGYTF.

This clonotype was seen repeatedly, ten times or more. The chain links TRBV7-8 to TRBJ1-5, with D unresolved. The ends were cut back, 5 bases at V and 7 bases at J, with 9 bases in the middle. This CDR3 has 12 residues. Germline lookup yields CDR1 SGHVS and CDR2 FQNEAQ. CDR3 region: CASSRPLQPQHF. DNA for the CDR3: TGTGCCAGCAGCCGTCCGTTGCAGCCCCAGCATTTT.

The chain couples TRBV5-1 to TRBJ1-6; a weak D match, TRBD1 (5 bases). CDR3 size: 15 residues. The germline CDR1 and CDR2 sequences are SGHRS and YFSETQ. V was trimmed by 4 bases and J by 6 bases, leaving 14 bases between them. The CDR3 here is CASSTQPGVNSPLHF. The CDR3 DNA is TGCGCCAGCAGCACCCAGCCGGGGGTTAATTCACCCCTCCACTTT.

This chain connects TRBV18 to TRBJ2-2, with D uncertain. Per germline, CDR1 KGHSH and CDR2 LQKENI. This CDR3 contains 14 residues. Trimming shortened V by 4 bases and J by 3 bases, and 9 bases separated the two germline ends. CDR3 nucleotides: TGTGCCAGCTCACGCCGAAGCGACACCGGGGAGCTGTTTTTT. Protein product: CASSRRSDTGELFF.

This clonotype was recorded many times. J is TRBJ1-1 and V is TRBV6-1; D is unresolved. With 4 bases removed from V and 0 bases from J, the gap between germline ends came to 3 bases. The CDR3 sequence is 12 residues long. The germline gives CDR1 MNHNS, CDR2 SASEGT. This chain's CDR3 is CASSALNTEAFF. The CDR3 nucleotides are TGTGCCAGCAGTGCACTGAACACTGAAGCTTTCTTT.

In this sample, this clonotype turned up many times. The chain links TRBV9 to TRBJ2-7, with D perhaps matching TRBD2 (5 bases). Germline V gene sequence: CDR1 SGDLS, CDR2 YYNGEE. The CDR3 sequence is 14 residues long. Trimming cost V 3 bases and J 6 bases, with 16 bases left between them. CDR3 sequence: CASSAVAGSVEQYF. The DNA for the CDR3 is TGTGCCAGCAGCGCAGTTGCGGGCTCGGTCGAGCAGTACTTC.